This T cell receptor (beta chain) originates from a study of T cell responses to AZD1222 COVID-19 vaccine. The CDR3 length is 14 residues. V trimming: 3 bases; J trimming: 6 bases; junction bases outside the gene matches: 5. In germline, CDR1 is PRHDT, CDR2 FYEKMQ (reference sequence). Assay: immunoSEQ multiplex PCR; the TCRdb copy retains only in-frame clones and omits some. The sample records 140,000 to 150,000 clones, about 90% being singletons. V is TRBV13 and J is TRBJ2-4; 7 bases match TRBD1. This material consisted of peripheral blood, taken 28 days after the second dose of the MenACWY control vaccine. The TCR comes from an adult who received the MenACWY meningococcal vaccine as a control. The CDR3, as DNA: TGTGCCAGCAGCTTCCGGGACAGCAGAAACATTCAGTACTTC. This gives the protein CASSFRDSRNIQYF.